The 30 T cell receptor beta chains below were found in one sample sequenced in a study of tumor-infiltrating lymphocytes in primary liver carcinoma (dated by TCRdb to the late 2010s). Total RNA and DNA were co-extracted without cell sorting from 20-30 mg of bulk tissue using the AllPrep DNA/RNA mini kit. TCRdb names Illumina HiSeq 2500 as the instrument used. TCRbeta-specific cDNA was reverse-transcribed from 500 to 550 ng total RNA using a constant-region primer and ProtoScript II reverse transcriptase. Construction of the TCRbeta libraries relied on three nested rounds of multiplex PCR, following a slightly modified ARM-PCR procedure. Each of the first two PCR rounds ran for 10 cycles and used multiplex TRBV1-TRBV30 forward primers together with a Cbeta reverse primer. TCRdb applied fastp at Q25 and MiXCR to the public reads, then kept only in-frame beta chains. One record per CDR3 amino acid sequence lists the most common genes and DNA. The sample table holds about 64,000 distinct CDR3 sequences, of which about 71% were seen once. Around 38% of the sample belongs to the ten largest clones.

The sample consisted of liver tumor tissue from sampling region 4. The cell subset or site label corresponds to: tumor region T4, right-lateral pole. The receptors come from a man in his forties with primary liver carcinoma and hepatitis B virus infection.

This clonotype was seen a handful of times. A much larger clone differs from this one at a single base, so this may be a read error. This chain links TRBV30 with TRBJ2-4, with TRBD1 matching over 9 bases. This CDR3 region has 15 residues. Germline values: CDR1 GTSNPN, CDR2 SVGIG (reference sequence). The CDR3 loop reads CACSVGGQGLNIQYF. CDR3 DNA: TGTGCCTGTAGTGTAGGGGGACAGGGCCTAAACATTCAGTACTTC.

As for this clonotype: One junction end does not reproduce the germline sequence, and a read error may be involved. V is TRBV6-5 and J is TRBJ2-7; 8 bases match TRBD2. The germline V gene encodes CDR1 MNHEY and CDR2 SVGAGI. This CDR3 has 15 residues. DNA for the CDR3: TGTGTCAGCAGTTATCGGGCTAGCGGGCGCTACGAGCAGTACTTC. Protein: CVSSYRASGRYEQYF.

The chain recombines TRBV9 with TRBJ1-1; no clear D. V was pared by 4 bases and J by 0 bases, with 16 bases between. Germline assignment: CDR1 SGDLS and CDR2 YYNGEE. The CDR3 length is 16 residues. This CDR3 is CASSPRAGPMNTEAFF. Here the CDR3 DNA reads TGTGCCAGCAGCCCGAGAGCAGGACCTATGAACACTGAAGCTTTCTTT.

Concerning this clonotype: One junction end disagrees with the germline gene, perhaps due to a read error. The chain couples TRBV5-5 to TRBJ2-1; the match to TRBD1 covers 8 bases. The CDR3 covers 15 residues. Germline V gene data show CDR1 as SGHKS and CDR2 as YYEKEE (reference sequence). This chain's CDR3 is CACSPGQGSYNERSF. Here the CDR3 DNA reads TGTGCCTGCAGCCCTGGACAGGGTTCCTACAATGAGCGGTCCTTC.

The chain employs TRBV6-2 or TRBV6-3 and TRBJ2-1; D gene ambiguous. The CDR3 runs to 14 residues. Germline CDR1 MNHEY, CDR2 SVGEGT. V gave up 6 bases and J gave up 3 bases, with 12 bases separating them. CDR3 nucleotide sequence: TGTGCCAGCAGCTTGAAAGGGCTCTACAATGAGCAGTTCTTC. Protein sequence: CASSLKGLYNEQFF.

This clonotype was seen only once. V gene TRBV4-2 combines with J gene TRBJ1-2; D is undetermined. CDR3 length equals 17 residues. V was cut by 0 bases and J by 1 base, with 15 bases left in between. The germline V gene encodes CDR1 LGHNA and CDR2 YNFKEQ. CDR3 coding DNA: TGTGCCAGCAGCCAAGAAACCGCCCATGGACTTAACTATGGCTACACCTTC. Protein sequence: CASSQETAHGLNYGYTF.

Turning to this clonotype: At one end the junction does not follow the germline gene, possibly because of a read error. The gene calls are TRBV29-1 and TRBJ1-1; D is perhaps TRBD1 (5 bases). The CDR3 covers 15 residues. The germline V gene has CDR1 SQVTM and CDR2 ANQGSEA. CDR3 coding DNA: TGCGGCGCATCGGGGGGGTGGGCTATGAACACTGAAGCCTTCTTT. It codes for CGASGGWAMNTEAFF.

With regard to this clonotype: An end of the junction differs from the germline gene, which may be a read error. Here the CDR3 reads CGSSDRRAGEKLFF. In nucleotides, the CDR3 is TGCGGCAGCAGCGACAGGCGGGCGGGGGAAAAACTGTTTTTT. V and J are TRBV12-3 or TRBV12-4 and TRBJ1-4, with a possible D match to TRBD1 (6 bases). The CDR3 length is 14 residues.

Only one count was recorded for this clonotype. At one end the junction does not follow the germline gene, possibly because of a read error. The V and J genes are TRBV11-2 and TRBJ1-1; no reliable D call. Germline lookup yields CDR1 SGHAT and CDR2 FQNNGV. The CDR3 runs 14 residues. The CDR3 is CASTLTAFDTEAFF. The CDR3 region has the DNA TGTGCCAGCACCTTAACGGCCTTCGACACTGAGGCCTTCTTT.

The V call is TRBV11-2, the J call TRBJ2-5, with D hard to call. Germline CDR1 is SGHAT and CDR2 is FQNNGV. The CDR3 extends over 16 amino acids. The CDR3 DNA sequence: TGTGAGAGCAGCTTAGGTGCTTTGGAAGGACAAGAGACCCAGTACTTC. This codes for CESSLGALEGQETQYF.

Of note for this clonotype: This CDR3 is missing its conserved last phenylalanine or tryptophan, likely due to a read error. The chain uses TRBV5-5 and TRBJ2-2; a possible D gene is TRBD2 (5 bases). The V and J ends lost 0 bases and 7 bases respectively, with 19 bases between them. CDR1 and CDR2 from the germline V gene are SGHKS and YYEKEE (reference sequence). The CDR3 consists of 17 residues. CDR3 bases: TGTGCCAGCAGCTTGGGACTAACGGGAAAGTACAACGGGGAGCTGTTTTCT. Amino acid sequence: CASSLGLTGKYNGELFS.

A word on this clonotype: No conserved phenylalanine or tryptophan ends this CDR3, so it is likely a read error. No DNA is shown, since the ends of the CDR3 on it are uncertain; the CDR3 is the one TCRdb lists. The V call is TRBV11-2, the J call TRBJ1-1; the D call of TRBD1 is as the table states it, not checked on the DNA. Germline V gene data show CDR1 as SGHAT and CDR2 as FQNNGV. The CDR3 is made up of 16 amino acids, end residues included. The CDR3 reads CASSPSRGLVKTEGFL.

A remark on this clonotype: At one of its ends the junction is not consistent with the germline gene, which may arise from a read error. This rearrangement joins TRBV6-5 to TRBJ2-3, with D possibly matching TRBD2 (5 bases). Germline assignment: CDR1 MNHEY and CDR2 SVGAGI. The CDR3 covers 16 residues. In DNA form, the CDR3 reads TGTGCTAGCAGTTACTCCTACCGGCTTAGCGCAGATACGCAGTATTTT. Amino acid sequence: CASSYSYRLSADTQYF.

As concerns this clonotype: Germline is not matched at one junction end, which may reflect a read error. This chain joins TRBV5-4 and TRBJ2-5; no firm D call. Germline V gives CDR1 SGHNT, CDR2 YYREEE (reference sequence). CDR3 length equals 13 residues. CDR3 nucleotide sequence: TGTGGCAGCAGCTTGAAGGACCAAGAGACCCAGTACTTC. This sequence encodes CGSSLKDQETQYF.

Details on this clonotype: One junction end disagrees with the germline gene, perhaps due to a read error. The rearrangement joins TRBV5-4 to TRBJ2-5; tentative D call: TRBD1 (6 bases). Germline loops: CDR1 SGHNT, CDR2 YYREEE (reference sequence). The CDR3 loop spans 11 amino acids. This chain's CDR3 is CACSSGETQYF. As DNA, the CDR3 is TGTGCCTGCAGCTCAGGGGAGACCCAATACTTC.

The chain uses TRBV11-1 and TRBJ2-5; 15 positions agree with TRBD2. V gave up 3 bases and J gave up 3 bases; unmatched junction bases: 5. The germline V gene encodes CDR1 SGHAT and CDR2 FQDESV (reference sequence). This CDR3 is built from 17 residues. CDR3 loop: CASSFPGTSGGKETQYF. CDR3 nucleotide sequence: TGTGCCAGCAGCTTTCCCGGGACTAGCGGGGGGAAAGAGACCCAGTACTTC.

This clonotype has ten or more counts. J is TRBJ2-7 and V is TRBV28; D unclear. The CDR3 extends over 15 amino acids. Germline V lookup: CDR1 MDHEN, CDR2 SYDVKM. With 7 bases removed from V and 0 bases from J, the gap between germline ends came to 16 bases. The CDR3 sequence is CASTTRDPLSYEQYF. CDR3 coding DNA: TGTGCCAGCACCACCCGAGACCCTCTCTCCTACGAGCAGTACTTC.

V usage is TRBV12-3 or TRBV12-4 and J usage is TRBJ1-5, with D perhaps matching TRBD1 (5 bases). V lost 6 bases, J lost 2 bases, and 11 bases lay in between. This CDR3 contains 14 residues. CDR3 DNA: TGTGCCAGCAGCCCCGCGGGGGGCAATCAGCCCCAGCATTTT. The encoded protein is CASSPAGGNQPQHF.

This clonotype was observed a few times. The rearrangement joins TRBV19 to TRBJ2-1, with 9 bases fitting TRBD2. Germline V gene data show CDR1 as LNHDA and CDR2 as SQIVND (reference sequence). J lost 4 bases, V lost 4 bases, and 5 bases had no gene match. CDR3 length equals 15 residues. In DNA, the CDR3 is TGTGCCAGTAGTAGTCTAGCGGGGACTTACAATGAGCAGTTCTTC. Translating gives CASSSLAGTYNEQFF.

The chain links TRBV6-2 or TRBV6-3 to TRBJ2-1, with TRBD2 matching 8 bases. V was pared by 6 bases and J by 4 bases, with 8 bases of the junction left unmatched. The CDR3 is 15 amino acids. The germline V gene encodes CDR1 MNHEY and CDR2 SVGEGT. Written as DNA, the CDR3 is TGTGCCAGCAGCTCCAGACTAGCGCTATACAATGAGCAGTTCTTC. This codes for CASSSRLALYNEQFF.

With regard to this clonotype: The junction departs from germline at one end; a sequencing error may be responsible. The V and J genes are TRBV5-4 and TRBJ1-2; tentative D call: TRBD1 (6 bases). Germline CDR1 reads SGHNT; CDR2 reads YYREEE (reference sequence). CDR3 size: 14 residues. Here the CDR3 DNA reads TGTGCCAGCAGCTCTGCGACAGGCTCCTATGGCTACAGCTTC. This translates into CASSSATGSYGYSF.

This clonotype was counted only a few times. This chain uses TRBV18 with TRBJ1-1; TRBD1 might be the D (6 bases). Between the trimmed V and J ends, which lost 6 bases and 5 bases, there was a span of 19 bases. CDR1 KGHSH and CDR2 LQKENI come from the germline V gene. This CDR3 has 15 residues. CDR3 nucleotide sequence: TGTGCCAGCTCTCCTTTCGGACAGACGAATACTGAAGCTTTCTTT. This translates into CASSPFGQTNTEAFF.

On this clonotype itself: Its ends do not fully match the called genes, so a read error is possible. The gene calls are TRBV4-1 and TRBJ2-1; D is possibly TRBD1 (5 bases). In germline, CDR1 is MGHRA, CDR2 YSYEKL. The CDR3 runs 14 residues. The CDR3 DNA reads TGCGTCAGCAGCCAAGATGAAAGGGGCGATGAGCAGTTCTTC. Residues: CVSSQDERGDEQFF.

In its sample, this clonotype was seen a few times. CDR3 in amino acids: CASSLLQQNTGELFF. The CDR3 region has the DNA TGTGCCAGCAGCTTACTACAGCAGAACACCGGGGAGCTGTTTTTT. The chain has TRBV7-8 and TRBJ2-2; D not certain. The length of the CDR3 is 15 residues. The germline gives CDR1 SGHVS, CDR2 FQNEAQ. Trimming left V 2 bases short and J 1 base short, with 8 bases between.

This clonotype has ten or more counts. This chain links TRBV21-1 with TRBJ2-7; TRBD2 is the table's D call and was not checked against the DNA. TRBV21-1 is flagged as a pseudogene. This CDR3 is 17 amino acids long. In nucleotides, the CDR3 is TGTGCCAGCAGCAAAATTAGTAGGGCTACACCTACCTACGAGCAGTACTTC. It yields the protein CASSKISRATPTYEQYF.

To note about this clonotype: The junction departs from the called germline gene at one end, perhaps through a read error. This rearrangement joins TRBV11-1 to TRBJ2-1; 12 nucleotides match TRBD2. CDR1 is SGHAT, CDR2 FQDESV, per germline (reference sequence). CDR3 length equals 17 residues. The CDR3 loop reads CVSSPPSTSGSRNEQFF. The CDR3 DNA is TGTGTCAGCAGCCCCCCCTCGACTAGCGGGAGTCGAAATGAGCAGTTCTTC.

A remark on this clonotype: At one end, the junction sequence differs from germline, possibly due to a read error. The chain combines TRBV12-3 or TRBV12-4 with TRBJ1-2, with a possible D match to TRBD1 (5 bases). This CDR3 has 13 residues. As DNA, the CDR3 is TGTGCCAACAGTCGCAGGGAGGTCTATGGCTACACCTTC. Translation: CANSRREVYGYTF.

Worth noting for this clonotype: Its ends do not fully match the called genes, so a read error is possible. The CDR3 is CVSEPGGYNEQFF. Written as DNA, the CDR3 is TGTGTCAGTGAACCGGGAGGCTACAACGAGCAGTTCTTC. V and J are TRBV12-3 or TRBV12-4 and TRBJ2-1; 7 bases line up with TRBD2. The CDR3 covers 13 residues.

As for this clonotype: A read error may produce the germline difference seen at one junction end. This chain links TRBV6-1 with TRBJ1-5; 10 bases are a match to TRBD1. CDR1 and CDR2 from the germline V gene are MNHNS and SASEGT. CDR3 length equals 15 residues. CDR3 nucleotide sequence: TGTGACAGCAGTGATCCGGGACAGGGGAATCAGCCCCAACATTTT. Translation gives CDSSDPGQGNQPQHF.

Remarks on this clonotype: A clone one base away is much larger, so this may be a read error. V usage is TRBV28 and J usage is TRBJ2-5, with D tentatively TRBD1 (6 bases). The ends were cut back, 4 bases at V and 3 bases at J, with 15 bases in the middle. The CDR3 has 15 residues. CDR1 MDHEN and CDR2 SYDVKM come from the germline V gene. The CDR3, as DNA: TGTGCCAGCAGTTCCCCCAGTCCAGGGGAAGAGACCCAGTACTTC. It specifies CASSSPSPGEETQYF.